This T cell receptor beta chain was retrieved from a study of technical replicates of blood from several donors. Germline V gene sequence: CDR1 MNHNS, CDR2 SASEGT. With 2 bases clipped from V and 1 base from J, the junction kept 1 base outside the gene matches. The CDR3 length is 15 residues. The method was immunoSEQ multiplex PCR; TCRdb's version includes in-frame clones alone and lacks a portion of them. The sample has some 80,000 clones; over 85% are singletons. The rearrangement joins TRBV6-1 to TRBJ1-3; 8 nucleotides line up with TRBD1. The receptor was isolated from a human donor in good health. The material sequenced was T cells isolated from PBMCs. CDR3 amino acids: CASSEQGASGNTIYF. The CDR3 nucleotides read TGTGCCAGCAGTGAACAGGGGGCATCTGGAAACACCATATATTTT.